The rows below give T cell receptor beta chains drawn from one sample of a study of response to subunit inactivated influenza vaccine. TCRdb called the RT-PCR reads again in MiXCR, with one record for every CDR3 protein. The table has around 470,000 distinct CDR3 sequences, less than 7.5% seen once. This sample comprised PBMCs from blood, obtained less than 30 months after vaccination. The receptors derive from a man aged 45 to 70 who received an inactivated influenza vaccine. The conserved cysteine and the conserved F or W are not part of the CDR3 here.

>TRBV18|TRBJ1-5|13
ASSLITLRDQPQH
>TRBV29-1|TRBJ1-2|11
SVAVISNYGYT
>TRBV5-1|TRBJ1-1|11
ASSLDRESKAF
>TRBV20-1|TRBJ2-5|10
SAPRLARSPY
>TRBV5-1|TRBJ2-7|16
ASSLAQRASRDTYEQY
>TRBV3-1|TRBJ1-1|12
ASSQRQGNTEAF
>TRBV27|TRBJ2-1|14
ASSLWASGINNEQF
>TRBV6-6|TRBJ2-3|9
ASTYGDTQY
>TRBV18|TRBJ2-3|14
ASSPIRSPRTDTQY
>TRBV20-1|TRBJ1-5|13
SARETGSRNQPQH
>TRBV5-1|TRBJ2-1|14
ASSGGLAGGYNEQF
>TRBV7-2|TRBJ2-2|14
ASSSRTARNTGELF
>TRBV29-1|TRBJ2-5|11
SVLRRGQETQY
>TRBV4-3|TRBJ1-4|12
ASSEGATNEKLF
>TRBV6-5|TRBJ1-3|11
ASSYNSGNTIY
>TRBV5-6|TRBJ2-1|11
ASSGGLPNEQF
>TRBV24-1|TRBJ1-2|13
ATSDEQGPSVGYT
>TRBV20-1|TRBJ2-1|12
SARTDPLYNEQF
>TRBV7-2|TRBJ2-7|13
ASSLSFGRGYERY
>TRBV29-1|TRBJ2-5|9
SAAVVETQY
>TRBV7-2|TRBJ2-7|12
ASSSPPHRDEQY
>TRBV6-2/TRBV6-3|TRBJ2-7|12
ATKSGFRSYEQY
>TRBV6-5|TRBJ1-2|12
ASSYLGQAYGYT
>TRBV21-1|TRBJ2-7|13
ASSKCSMGAYKQY
>TRBV12-3/TRBV12-4|TRBJ2-1|13
ASSYSSGIHNEQF
>TRBV7-9|TRBJ2-7|13
ARSHGTGTSYEQY
>TRBV4-1|TRBJ2-3|13
ASSLTSADTDTQY